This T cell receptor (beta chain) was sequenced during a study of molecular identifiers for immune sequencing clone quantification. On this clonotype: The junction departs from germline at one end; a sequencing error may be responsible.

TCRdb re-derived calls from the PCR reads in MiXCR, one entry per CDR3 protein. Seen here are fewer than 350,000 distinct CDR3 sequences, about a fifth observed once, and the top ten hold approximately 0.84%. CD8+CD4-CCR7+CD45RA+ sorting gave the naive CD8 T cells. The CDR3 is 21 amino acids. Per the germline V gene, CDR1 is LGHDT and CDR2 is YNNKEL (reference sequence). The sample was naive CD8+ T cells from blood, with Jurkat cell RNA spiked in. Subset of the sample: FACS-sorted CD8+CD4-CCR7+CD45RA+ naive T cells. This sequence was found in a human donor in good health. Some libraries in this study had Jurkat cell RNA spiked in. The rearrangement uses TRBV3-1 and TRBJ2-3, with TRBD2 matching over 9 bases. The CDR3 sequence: CASNPSWAVGLAGTSTDTQYF. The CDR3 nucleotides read TGTGCCAGCAACCCGTCCTGGGCGGTGGGTCTAGCGGGGACTAGCACGGATACGCAGTATTTT.